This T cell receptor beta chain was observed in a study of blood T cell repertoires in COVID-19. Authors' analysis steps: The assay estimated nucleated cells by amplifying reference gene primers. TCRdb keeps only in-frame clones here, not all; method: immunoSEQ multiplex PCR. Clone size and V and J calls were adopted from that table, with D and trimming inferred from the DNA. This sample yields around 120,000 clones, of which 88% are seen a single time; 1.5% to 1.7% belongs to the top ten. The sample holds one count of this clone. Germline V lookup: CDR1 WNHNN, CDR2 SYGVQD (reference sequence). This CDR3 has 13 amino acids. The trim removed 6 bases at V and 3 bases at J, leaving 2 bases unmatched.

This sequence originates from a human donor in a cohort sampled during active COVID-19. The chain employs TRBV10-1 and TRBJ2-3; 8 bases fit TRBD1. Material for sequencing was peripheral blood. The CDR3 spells CASRRTGTDTQYF. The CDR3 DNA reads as TGCGCCAGCAGAAGGACAGGGACAGATACGCAGTATTTT.